The 5 T cell receptor beta chains below come from one sample, sequenced in a study of graft-versus-host responses after intestinal transplantation. Sequenced by immunoSEQ multiplex PCR; TCRdb stores in-frame clones only, minus some. The sample holds some 100,000 clones, around 93% seen once. These receptors lack a known antigen. Specimen: unstimulated CD8+ T cells sorted from spleen or lymph node cells, collected before transplant. The source of these receptors is a human donor who was the organ donor for an intestinal transplant.

This sequence joins TRBV5-1 and TRBJ2-1, with 7 nucleotides matching TRBD2. The CDR3 has 16 residues. CDR1 SGHRS and CDR2 YFSETQ come from the germline V gene. Trimming took 6 bases from V and 0 from J; bases not matched to a gene: 9. This CDR3 reads CASTLPRGSSYNEQFF. The CDR3 DNA reads TGCGCCAGCACCCTACCCCGCGGGAGCTCCTACAATGAGCAGTTCTTC.

The V gene is TRBV5-6, the J gene TRBJ2-7; TRBD2 matches at 9 bases. Germline lookup yields CDR1 SGHDT and CDR2 YYEEEE. V dropped 0 bases and J dropped 7; count of bases not matched to a gene: 17. The CDR3 is made up of 18 amino acids. CDR3 sequence (DNA): TGTGCCAGCAGCTTGGCTCTCCTATTAGCGGGAGTAGTGGGGGAGCAGTACTTC. Its translation: CASSLALLLAGVVGEQYF.

This clone was observed once. V usage is TRBV6-5 and J usage is TRBJ2-7; 7 bases align to TRBD1. Unmatched junction bases numbered 5, after V lost 2 bases and J lost 4 bases. Germline CDR1 and CDR2: MNHEY and SVGAGI. The length of the CDR3 is 14 residues. DNA for the CDR3: TGTGCCAGCAGTTACGGGGACAGCGGATACGAGCAGTACTTC. It specifies CASSYGDSGYEQYF.

The V call is TRBV5-1, the J call TRBJ1-1; 9 positions agree with TRBD1. The germline CDR1 and CDR2 sequences are SGHRS and YFSETQ. V was pared by 3 bases and J by 6 bases, with 12 bases of the junction left unmatched. The CDR3 spans 16 residues. The CDR3 DNA follows: TGCGCCAGCAGCTCGGGACAGGGCTTTGGGGCGTCTGAAGCTTTCTTT. This codes for CASSSGQGFGASEAFF.

This chain joins TRBV7-6 and TRBJ2-5; TRBD2 matches at 13 bases. CDR3 size: 20 residues. In germline, CDR1 is SGHVS, CDR2 FNYEAQ. Trimming at V came to 2 bases and at J to 5 bases, leaving 17 bases not matched to a gene. The CDR3 reads CASSLFPGLAGALTRETQYF. CDR3 sequence (DNA): TGTGCCAGCAGCTTATTTCCCGGACTAGCGGGAGCCCTAACTCGGGAGACCCAGTACTTC.